The clone carrying this T cell receptor beta chain was recorded a few times. Its antigen is unknown. V lost 0 bases and J 1 base, leaving 9 bases between the germline ends. Germline V gene lookup returns CDR1 MNHNS and CDR2 SASEGT. CDR3 length equals 15 residues. The sample comes from a study of identical twins. Study results and limitations: Analyses of zero insertions could, in part, be confounded by invariant MAIT and iNKT cells.

Using its own MiXCR run on the 5' RACE reads, TCRdb lists one record per CDR3 protein. The sample shows under 400,000 distinct CDR3 sequences, roughly 9% of them seen only once. This clonotype was obtained from a woman in her fifties or sixties in good health. V gene TRBV6-1 combines with J gene TRBJ1-1, with D possibly matching TRBD1 (5 bases). Sequencing used naive T cells sorted from blood. The chain's CDR3 is CASSEARQTNTEAFF. The CDR3, as DNA: TGTGCCAGCAGTGAAGCGCGACAGACGAACACTGAAGCTTTCTTT.